This entry features one T cell receptor (beta chain) sequence. What antigen it recognizes has not been identified. No quality values exist for individual bases; no much larger clone is one base distant. Two independent genomic DNA replicates were amplified for each sample, with about 0.5 ug used for blood and approximately 1.5 ug for tumor or normal breast. Following the manufacturer's instructions, the ImmunoSeq Intro kit was used to carry out TCRB sequencing on genomic DNA. Multiplex PCR was run for 31 cycles using proprietary primers and spike-in control sequences for absolute quantification. Single-end 150-bp reads were used to sequence an 87-bp fragment spanning the CDR3 plus the flanking V and J genes. Each lane of an Illumina MiSeq using version 3.0 chemistry carried seven multiplexed samples, with two replicates per sample. The paper's data handling went like this. The vendor's proprietary pipeline handled the raw data processing, merging both replicates into a single result for each sample. To define clonotypes, the study grouped productive rearrangements that shared the V-gene family, CDR3 amino acid sequence and J-gene segment. Clonality was computed as 1 minus the normalized Shannon entropy (Pielou evenness) of TCRB abundances. To estimate T cell density, the total number of templates was divided by the number of input cells, which was inferred from the amount of DNA input. Recon, run with its default parameters, was used to estimate overall repertoire diversity and clonality. Clonotypes with over 0.1% abundance in tumor and at least 32-fold higher abundance in tumor than in normal breast were defined as tumor-enriched. TCRdb carries this immuneACCESS record with in-frame sequences only. Its versions omit some clonotypes, under half of them owing to an unresolved V gene in the studies checked, with the rest unexplained. V and J calls and clone size come straight from that table; D and trimming were deduced from the DNA. The sample table lists roughly 20,000 clones, around four fifths of them with a count of one. Of the sample, more than 1.5% is held by the ten largest clones.

This sample is part of a study of early stage breast cancer tumors (dated by TCRdb to about 2017). Notes on the research overall: Of the roughly 16 invasive breast tumors, approximately 11 were found to be estrogen receptor-positive, progesterone receptor-positive and HER2-negative. The average read coverage per sample was approximately 9.8-fold. Of the 12 ER+/PR+/HER2- tumors, eight were classified as invasive ductal carcinomas and four as invasive lobular carcinomas. A total of around 2.7 million templates, representing some 1.2 million unique clonotypes, were detected across all samples. Study-wide findings and limitations: Bulk genomic DNA sequencing of unsorted cells missed chain pairing and functional markers such as CD4, CD8 and FOXP3. Enriched TCRB sequences shared across patients were found to be mostly commonly generated sequences that were unlikely to play an important role in the tumor microenvironment. Because the cohort was small, a breakdown by tumor subtype could not be done. Greater similarity was observed between blood and normal breast repertoires than between blood and tumor repertoires, and tumor was distinguished from normal in about 85% of the 16 patients when each tissue was compared with blood. Approximately 2.5-fold higher T cell density and higher clonality were observed in tumors than in adjacent normal breast tissue.

The CDR3 sequence holds 15 residues, the cysteine and phenylalanine included. Solely the CDR3 DNA is kept, with 45 bases framed from the first base. Trimmed from V: 3 bases; trimmed from J: 2 bases; junction bases lacking a gene match: 2. The germline V gene specifies SNHLY as CDR1 and FYNNEI as CDR2. The study profiled bulk TCR beta-chain repertoires in matched peripheral blood, tumor and adjacent normal breast tissue taken from about 15 patients with early-stage breast cancer. Before surgery, whole blood (about 5-10 mL) was collected into EDTA tubes and processed within 2 hours. Peripheral blood mononuclear cells were isolated by Ficoll-Paque centrifugation in SepMate-50 tubes. PBMCs were cryopreserved in around 90% FBS with about 10% DMSO in aliquots of roughly 1.8 to 4.5 million cells and stored in liquid nitrogen. Genomic DNA was extracted with the Qiagen AllPrep DNA/RNA Mini kit.

The TCR comes from a person aged 70 to 85 with breast cancer. Sequencing was done on a sample of blood. The chain is assembled from TRBV2 and TRBJ2-5, and 11 junctional nucleotides match TRBD2. The sequence in DNA is TGTGCCAGCAGTGATATAGCGGGGGGGCAAGAGACCCAGTACTTC. Its translation is CASSDIAGGQETQYF.